These 21 T cell receptor beta chains were all obtained from the same sample, sequenced in a study of control samples from healthy donors and cancer patients (dated by TCRdb to 2018 to 2020). The library was built by means of the immunoSEQ multiplex PCR assay. TCRdb holds this immuneACCESS table with in-frame rearrangements only. Some clones are missing; in checked studies, unresolved V genes explain under half, and the rest has no known cause. This sample is represented by approximately 120,000 clones; 85% to 90% of them were singletons. 15% to 20% of the sample is held by the ten biggest clonotypes. Sequencing used blood. The source of these receptors is a woman in her fifties or sixties in good health.

The chain carries TRBV9 and TRBJ2-1; D possibly corresponds to TRBD2 (6 bases). The CDR3 totals 13 residues. The ends were cut back, 4 bases at V and 16 bases at J, with 21 bases in the middle. Germline loops: CDR1 SGDLS, CDR2 YYNGEE. The CDR3 DNA follows: TGTGCCAGCAGCTCATCGCCCGGGACTCCGTATTTCTTC. It codes for CASSSSPGTPYFF.

The chain carries TRBV5-8 and TRBJ2-6; D uncertain. The V end lost 2 bases, the J end lost 1 base, and 7 bases lay between the germline ends. The germline CDR1 and CDR2 sequences are SGHTS and YDEGEE. This CDR3 region has 15 residues. CDR3 in amino acids: CASSFRTSGANVLTF. As DNA, the CDR3 is TGTGCCAGCAGCTTTAGGACGTCTGGGGCCAACGTCCTGACTTTC.

This chain uses TRBV12-1 with TRBJ1-2. TRBV12-1 is marked as a pseudogene. CDR3 length: 15 amino acids. In DNA form, the CDR3 reads TGTGCCAGCAGCCGCCGCCTCGGTAGTTGGTATGGCTACACCTTC. Its protein product is CASSRRLGSWYGYTF.

The V gene is TRBV7-4, the J gene TRBJ1-2, with TRBD1 matching over 9 bases. CDR1 and CDR2 (germline): SGHVT, SQSDAQ. The junction had 7 bases not matched to a gene; V was cut back by 5 bases and J by 3 bases. This CDR3 contains 15 residues. The CDR3 here is CASSPGDRVDYGYTF. CDR3 sequence (DNA): TGTGCCAGCAGCCCCGGGGACAGGGTTGACTATGGCTACACCTTC. Looking up the rest from reference TRBV7-4 and TRBJ1-2 gives the full variable domain: GAGVSQSPRYKVAKRGRDVALRCDSISGHVTLYWYRQTLGQGSEVLTYSQSDAQRDKSGRPSGRFSAERPERSVSTLKIQRTEQGDSAVYLCASSPGDRVDYGYTFGSGTRLTVV.

This chain links TRBV9 with TRBJ2-1; the D gene is possibly TRBD1 (6 bases). CDR1 is SGDLS and CDR2 is YYNGEE in the germline V gene. Trimming left V 4 bases short and J 6 bases short, with 23 bases between. This CDR3 has 17 residues. CDR3 nucleotide sequence: TGTGCCAGCAGCCCCAGAGGGGGACCACGCCTTTTCAATGAGCAGTTCTTC. This translates into CASSPRGGPRLFNEQFF. The whole variable domain, filled in from reference TRBV9 and TRBJ2-1, reads DSGVTQTPKHLITATGQRVTLRCSPRSGDLSVYWYQQSLDQGLQFLIQYYNGEERAKGNILERFSAQQFPDLHSELNLSSLELGDSALYFCASSPRGGPRLFNEQFFGPGTRLTVL.

The CDR3 is CASSIGVGNGYTF. CDR3 nucleotide sequence: TGCGCCAGCAGCATTGGGGTGGGGAATGGCTACACCTTC. The J gene is TRBJ1-2, the V gene TRBV5-1; D gene uncertain. Germline V CDR1 and CDR2: SGHRS, YFSETQ. This CDR3 comprises 13 residues. Trimming took 4 bases from V and 6 from J, leaving 13 bases between them.

As for this clone: Compared with germline, one end of the junction differs, possibly owing to a read error. The sample has other DNA sequences that encode this CDR3 too. The rearrangement uses TRBV6-5 and TRBJ1-2; D not resolved. Germline assignment: CDR1 MNHEY and CDR2 SVGAGI. This CDR3 is 13 amino acids long. In DNA, the CDR3 is TGTGCCACCAGTCCCCGTCCGGACTATGGCTACACCTTC. Amino acids: CATSPRPDYGYTF.

This clone was detected only once. The chain is built from TRBV6-5 and TRBJ2-3; tentatively, D is TRBD2 (6 bases). CDR3 length: 13 amino acids. The germline CDR1 and CDR2 sequences are MNHEY and SVGAGI. V lost 11 bases, J lost 2 bases, and 14 bases lay in between. CDR3 bases: TGTGCCTCCCGGGACTGGGACACAGATACGCAGTATTTT. Its protein is CASRDWDTDTQYF.

The gene calls are TRBV7-8 and TRBJ2-1, with D maybe TRBD2 (7 bases). This CDR3 is 19 amino acids long. V shed 3 bases and J shed 0 bases, with 21 bases lying between them. Germline lookup yields CDR1 SGHVS and CDR2 FQNEAQ. The CDR3 loop reads CASSFGRGRGVGSYNEQFF. CDR3 DNA: TGTGCCAGCAGCTTCGGCCGAGGGAGGGGGGTTGGCTCCTACAATGAGCAGTTCTTC.

The V call is TRBV4-3, the J call TRBJ2-4; D call uncertain. Trimming removed 0 bases at V and 7 bases at J, with 13 bases between. Germline values: CDR1 LGHNA, CDR2 YSLEER. This CDR3 contains 15 residues. The CDR3 loop is CASSQDNHLGNIQYF. CDR3 nucleotides: TGCGCCAGCAGCCAAGATAACCACCTAGGGAACATTCAGTACTTC.

The chain recombines TRBV7-9 with TRBJ1-6, with D unclear. The CDR3 extends over 12 amino acids. CDR1 is SEHNR, CDR2 FQNEAQ, per germline (reference sequence). The V end lost 2 bases, the J end lost 10 bases, and 6 bases lay between the germline ends. CDR3 sequence (DNA): TGTGCCAGCAGCTTATCCGACTCACCCCTCCACTTT. It translates to CASSLSDSPLHF.

For the CDR3, the DNA is TGTGCCAGCAGCTCGACAGGGACGGGCTACAATGAGCAGTTCTTC. It specifies CASSSTGTGYNEQFF. The rearrangement uses TRBV5-6 and TRBJ2-1, with 7 bases lining up with TRBD1. CDR1 is SGHDT, CDR2 YYEEEE, per germline. The CDR3 loop spans 15 amino acids. After removal of 3 bases from V and 3 bases from J, the junction contained 6 bases not matched to a gene.

V gene TRBV3-1 (or the pseudogene TRBV3-2) combines with J gene TRBJ2-3; the match to TRBD2 covers 7 bases. The germline V gene encodes CDR1 LGHDT and CDR2 YNNKEL (reference sequence). The CDR3 sequence is 12 residues long. V shed 1 base and J 8 bases; nucleotides not matched to a gene: 0. DNA for the CDR3: TGTGCCAGCAGCCAAGGGGGGGGTACGCAGTATTTT. It specifies CASSQGGGTQYF.

This chain links TRBV6-5 with TRBJ1-1, with no clear D. Trimming pared 5 bases from V and 3 bases from J, leaving 7 bases between. The CDR3 extends over 12 amino acids. Germline values: CDR1 MNHEY, CDR2 SVGAGI. The CDR3 region is CASSTLYTEAFF. CDR3 DNA sequence: TGTGCCAGCAGTACCCTTTACACTGAAGCTTTCTTT.

This CDR3 reads CASSWGGRQITGANVLTF. In DNA form, the CDR3 reads TGTGCCAGCAGCTGGGGGGGACGACAGATCACTGGGGCCAACGTCCTGACTTTC. The genes are TRBV5-4 and TRBJ2-6; 7 bases line up with TRBD2. Germline CDR1 is SGHNT and CDR2 is YYREEE (reference sequence). This CDR3 spans 18 amino acids. The V and J ends lost 3 bases and 2 bases, in that order; junction bases with no gene match: 11. Drawing the rest from reference TRBV5-4 and TRBJ2-6, the complete variable domain is ETGVTQSPTHLIKTRGQQVTLRCSSQSGHNTVSWYQQALGQGPQFIFQYYREEENGRGNFPPRFSGLQFPNYSSELNVNALELDDSALYLCASSWGGRQITGANVLTFGAGSRLTVL.

The chain combines TRBV5-6 with TRBJ1-1; D unresolved. Germline V gives CDR1 SGHDT, CDR2 YYEEEE. Trimming shortened V by 4 bases and J by 5 bases, and 21 bases separated the two germline ends. This CDR3 has 16 amino acids. In nucleotides, the CDR3 is TGTGCCAGCAGCGAATATTCTAGGGCTCGGGGAACTGAAGCTTTCTTT. This translates into CASSEYSRARGTEAFF.

V gene TRBV27 combines with J gene TRBJ1-5; D remains unclear. V lost 0 bases to trimming and J lost 2 bases, with 11 bases between them. This CDR3 is 16 amino acids long. CDR1 and CDR2 (germline): MNHEY, SMNVEV (reference sequence). In DNA form, the CDR3 reads TGTGCCAGCAGTTTATCGTTTTCAACAGGCAATCAGCCCCAGCATTTT. Encoded protein: CASSLSFSTGNQPQHF.

The chain employs TRBV27 and TRBJ2-7, with TRBD2 matching 10 bases. The CDR3 is 14 amino acids. From germline, CDR1 is MNHEY and CDR2 SMNVEV (reference sequence). The V segment lost 8 bases and the J segment 1 base; nucleotides outside the gene matches: 5. CDR3 coding DNA: TGTGCCAGCTCTCCGGGACTAGCGTCCTACGAGCAGTACGTC. Its translation is CASSPGLASYEQYV.

The chain's CDR3 is CASSLGHTNTEAFF. The CDR3 bases are TGCGCCAGCAGCCTCGGACATACGAACACTGAAGCTTTCTTT. The V call is TRBV4-1, the J call TRBJ1-1, with TRBD1 as a possible D gene (5 bases). Trimming removed 4 bases at V and 1 base at J, with 10 bases between. Germline V gives CDR1 MGHRA, CDR2 YSYEKL. The CDR3 totals 14 residues.

The chain joins TRBV5-4 to TRBJ1-1; D remains unclear. The germline V and J ends were trimmed by 2 bases and 0 bases, with 5 bases remaining between them. This CDR3 comprises 13 residues. Germline assignment: CDR1 SGHNT and CDR2 YYREEE (reference sequence). CDR3 nucleotides: TGTGCCAGCAGCTTTGACGTGAACACTGAAGCTTTCTTT. Its translation is CASSFDVNTEAFF. Filled out from reference TRBV5-4 and TRBJ1-1, the complete variable domain reads ETGVTQSPTHLIKTRGQQVTLRCSSQSGHNTVSWYQQALGQGPQFIFQYYREEENGRGNFPPRFSGLQFPNYSSELNVNALELDDSALYLCASSFDVNTEAFFGQGTRLTVV.

CDR3 residues: CASSVPVAGEKGYTF. In DNA, the CDR3 is TGTGCCAGCAGCGTTCCCGTCGCAGGGGAAAAGGGCTACACCTTC. The rearrangement joins TRBV9 to TRBJ1-2, with a possible D match to TRBD1 (6 bases). The CDR3 runs to 15 residues. V lost 2 bases and J 8 bases, leaving 19 bases between the germline ends. CDR1 is SGDLS, CDR2 YYNGEE, per germline.